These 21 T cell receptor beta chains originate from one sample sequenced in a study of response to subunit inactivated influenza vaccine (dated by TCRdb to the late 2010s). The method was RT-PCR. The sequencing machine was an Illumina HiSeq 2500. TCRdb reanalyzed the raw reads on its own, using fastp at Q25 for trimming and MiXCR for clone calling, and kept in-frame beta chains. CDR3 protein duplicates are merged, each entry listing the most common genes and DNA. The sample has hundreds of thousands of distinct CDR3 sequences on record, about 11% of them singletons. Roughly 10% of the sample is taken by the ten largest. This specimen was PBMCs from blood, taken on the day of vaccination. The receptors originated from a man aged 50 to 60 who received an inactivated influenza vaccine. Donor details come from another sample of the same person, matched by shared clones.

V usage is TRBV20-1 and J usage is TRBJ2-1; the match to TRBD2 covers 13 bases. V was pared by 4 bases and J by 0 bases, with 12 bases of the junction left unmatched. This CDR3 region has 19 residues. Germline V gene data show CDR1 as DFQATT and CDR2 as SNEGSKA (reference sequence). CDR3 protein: CSANPGTSGDRSSYNEQFF. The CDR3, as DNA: TGCAGTGCTAACCCAGGGACTAGCGGGGACCGAAGCTCCTACAATGAGCAGTTCTTC.

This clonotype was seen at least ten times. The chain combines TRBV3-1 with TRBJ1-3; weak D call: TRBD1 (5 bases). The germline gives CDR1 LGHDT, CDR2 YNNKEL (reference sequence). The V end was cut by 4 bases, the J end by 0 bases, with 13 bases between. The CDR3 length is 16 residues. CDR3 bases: TGTGCCAGCAGCCCCTCCGGGACGGTCTCTGGAAACACCATATATTTT. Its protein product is CASSPSGTVSGNTIYF.

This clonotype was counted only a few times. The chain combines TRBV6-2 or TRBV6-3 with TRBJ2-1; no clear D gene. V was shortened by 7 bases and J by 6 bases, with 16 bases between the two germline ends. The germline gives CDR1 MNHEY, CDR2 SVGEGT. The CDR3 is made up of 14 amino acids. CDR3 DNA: TGTGCCAGCACCTTCCCTAGTGGGCGCAATGAGCAGTTCTTC. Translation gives CASTFPSGRNEQFF.

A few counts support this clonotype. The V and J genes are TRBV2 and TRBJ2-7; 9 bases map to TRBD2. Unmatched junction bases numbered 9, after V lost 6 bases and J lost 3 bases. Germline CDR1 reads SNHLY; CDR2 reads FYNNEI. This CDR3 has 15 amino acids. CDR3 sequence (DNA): TGTGCCAGCAGCCTAGGGACTAGCACCTACTACGAGCAGTACTTC. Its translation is CASSLGTSTYYEQYF.

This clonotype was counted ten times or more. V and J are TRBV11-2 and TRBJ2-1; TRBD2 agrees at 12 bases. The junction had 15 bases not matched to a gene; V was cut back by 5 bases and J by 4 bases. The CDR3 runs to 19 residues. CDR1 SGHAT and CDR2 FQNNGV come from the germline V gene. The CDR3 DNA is TGTGCCAGCAGCCTGACTAGCGGGAGAAATCCGAAGGATTACAATGAGCAGTTCTTC. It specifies CASSLTSGRNPKDYNEQFF.

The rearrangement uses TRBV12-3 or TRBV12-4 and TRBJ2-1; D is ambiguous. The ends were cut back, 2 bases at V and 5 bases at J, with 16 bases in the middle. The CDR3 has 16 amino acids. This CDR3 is CASSLNGALPHNEQFF. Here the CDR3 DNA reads TGTGCCAGCAGTTTAAATGGCGCATTGCCACACAATGAGCAGTTCTTC.

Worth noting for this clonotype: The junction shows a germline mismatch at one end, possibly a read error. CDR3 loop: CASTLSGVGDRTF. Here the CDR3 DNA reads TGTGCCAGCACCCTCTCGGGGGTTGGTGATCGGACCTTC. The gene calls are TRBV12-3 or TRBV12-4 and TRBJ2-4; the D gene is possibly TRBD2 (6 bases). The CDR3 is 13 residues long.

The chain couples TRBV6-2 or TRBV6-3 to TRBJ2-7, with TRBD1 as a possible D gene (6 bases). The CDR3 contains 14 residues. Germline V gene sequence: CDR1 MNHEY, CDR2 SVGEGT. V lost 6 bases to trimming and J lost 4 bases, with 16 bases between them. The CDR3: CASRAWGRGYEQYF. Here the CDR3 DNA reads TGTGCCAGCAGGGCCTGGGGCAGGGGATACGAGCAGTACTTC.

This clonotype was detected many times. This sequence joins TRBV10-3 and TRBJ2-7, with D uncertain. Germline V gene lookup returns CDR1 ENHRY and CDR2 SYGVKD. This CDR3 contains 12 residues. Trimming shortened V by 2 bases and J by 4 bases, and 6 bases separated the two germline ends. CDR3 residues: CAISEKNYEQYF. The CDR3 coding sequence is TGTGCCATCAGTGAGAAAAATTACGAGCAGTACTTC.

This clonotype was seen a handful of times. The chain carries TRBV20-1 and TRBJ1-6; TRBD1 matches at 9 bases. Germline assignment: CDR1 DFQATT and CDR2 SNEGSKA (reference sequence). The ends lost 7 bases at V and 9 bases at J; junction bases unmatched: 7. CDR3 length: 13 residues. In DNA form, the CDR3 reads TGCAGTGGTCGGGACAGGGAGTCTTCACCCCTCCACTTT. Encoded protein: CSGRDRESSPLHF.

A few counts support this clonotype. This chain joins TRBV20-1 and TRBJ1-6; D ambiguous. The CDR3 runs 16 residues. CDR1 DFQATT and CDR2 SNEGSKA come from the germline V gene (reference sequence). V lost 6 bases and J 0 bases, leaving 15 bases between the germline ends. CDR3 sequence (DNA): TGCAGTGCCCCTGGACGGGAAAGCTCCTATAATTCACCCCTCCACTTT. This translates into CSAPGRESSYNSPLHF.

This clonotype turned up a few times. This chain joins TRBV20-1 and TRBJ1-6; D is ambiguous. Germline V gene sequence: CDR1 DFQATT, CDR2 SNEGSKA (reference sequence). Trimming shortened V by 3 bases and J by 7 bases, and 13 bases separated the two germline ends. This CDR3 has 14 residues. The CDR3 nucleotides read TGCAGTGCTAGCTTTAGAGGAATCAATTCACCCCTCCACTTT. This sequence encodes CSASFRGINSPLHF.

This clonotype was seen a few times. Here the CDR3 reads CSVAFRETQYF. Written as DNA, the CDR3 is TGCAGCGTCGCGTTCCGGGAGACCCAGTACTTC. The gene calls are TRBV29-1 and TRBJ2-5; D is unclear. Trimming left V 6 bases short and J 5 bases short, with 10 bases between. The CDR3 totals 11 residues. Germline CDR1 reads SQVTM; CDR2 reads ANQGSEA.

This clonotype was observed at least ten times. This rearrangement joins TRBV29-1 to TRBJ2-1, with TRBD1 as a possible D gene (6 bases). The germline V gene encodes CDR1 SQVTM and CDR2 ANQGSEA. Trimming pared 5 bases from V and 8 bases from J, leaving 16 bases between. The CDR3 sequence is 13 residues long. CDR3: CSVRGGNIDEQFF. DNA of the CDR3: TGCAGCGTTAGAGGGGGAAATATCGATGAGCAGTTCTTC.

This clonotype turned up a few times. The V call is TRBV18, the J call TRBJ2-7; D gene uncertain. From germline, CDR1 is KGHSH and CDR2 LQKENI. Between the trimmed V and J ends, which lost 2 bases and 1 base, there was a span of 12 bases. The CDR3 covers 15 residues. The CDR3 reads CASSPSGSQSYEQYF. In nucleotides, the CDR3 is TGTGCCAGCTCACCATCCGGCAGCCAGTCCTACGAGCAGTACTTC.

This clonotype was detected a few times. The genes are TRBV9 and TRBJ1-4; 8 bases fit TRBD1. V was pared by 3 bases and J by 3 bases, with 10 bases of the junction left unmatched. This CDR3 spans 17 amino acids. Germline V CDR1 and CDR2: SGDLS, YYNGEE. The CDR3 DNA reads TGTGCCAGCAGCGCGAAAGCAGGGGGCGAGTCTAATGAAAAACTGTTTTTT. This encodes CASSAKAGGESNEKLFF.

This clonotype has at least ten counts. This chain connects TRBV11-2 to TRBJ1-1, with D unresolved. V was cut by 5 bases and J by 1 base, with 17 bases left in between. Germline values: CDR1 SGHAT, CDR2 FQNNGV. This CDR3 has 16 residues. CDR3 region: CASSRRLARRNTEAFF. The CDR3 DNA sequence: TGTGCCAGCAGCCGAAGGCTGGCCAGACGGAACACTGAAGCTTTCTTT. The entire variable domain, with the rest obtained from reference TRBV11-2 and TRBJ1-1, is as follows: EAGVAQSPRYKIIEKRQSVAFWCNPISGHATLYWYQQILGQGPKLLIQFQNNGVVDDSQLPKDRFSAERLKGVDSTLKIQPAKLEDSAVYLCASSRRLARRNTEAFFGQGTRLTVV.

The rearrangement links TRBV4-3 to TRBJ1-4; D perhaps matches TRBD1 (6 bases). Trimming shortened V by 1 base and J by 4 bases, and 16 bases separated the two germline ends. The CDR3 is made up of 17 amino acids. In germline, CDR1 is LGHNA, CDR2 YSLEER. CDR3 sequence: CASSQAIPGHLNEKLFF. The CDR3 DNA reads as TGCGCCAGCAGCCAAGCAATCCCGGGACATCTTAATGAAAAACTGTTTTTT.

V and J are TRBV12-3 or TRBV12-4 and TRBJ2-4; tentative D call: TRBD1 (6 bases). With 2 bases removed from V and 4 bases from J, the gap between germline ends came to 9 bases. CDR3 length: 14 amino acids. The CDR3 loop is CASSLRQEKNIQYF. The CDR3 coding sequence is TGTGCCAGCAGTTTACGACAGGAAAAAAACATTCAGTACTTC.

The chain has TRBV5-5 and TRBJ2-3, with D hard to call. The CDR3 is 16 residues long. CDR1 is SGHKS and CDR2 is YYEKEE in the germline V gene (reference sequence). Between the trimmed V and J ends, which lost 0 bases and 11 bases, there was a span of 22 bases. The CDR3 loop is CASSLDPTRLGIKQYF. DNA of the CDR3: TGTGCCAGCAGCTTGGATCCGACACGTTTGGGGATTAAGCAGTATTTT.

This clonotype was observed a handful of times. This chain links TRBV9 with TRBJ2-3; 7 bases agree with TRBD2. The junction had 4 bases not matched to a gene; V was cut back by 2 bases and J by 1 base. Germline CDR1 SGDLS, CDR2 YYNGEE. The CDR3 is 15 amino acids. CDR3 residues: CASSVIAGGTDTQYF. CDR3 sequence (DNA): TGTGCCAGCAGCGTGATTGCGGGGGGCACAGATACGCAGTATTTT. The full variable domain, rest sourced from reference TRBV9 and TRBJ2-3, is DSGVTQTPKHLITATGQRVTLRCSPRSGDLSVYWYQQSLDQGLQFLIQYYNGEERAKGNILERFSAQQFPDLHSELNLSSLELGDSALYFCASSVIAGGTDTQYFGPGTRLTVL.